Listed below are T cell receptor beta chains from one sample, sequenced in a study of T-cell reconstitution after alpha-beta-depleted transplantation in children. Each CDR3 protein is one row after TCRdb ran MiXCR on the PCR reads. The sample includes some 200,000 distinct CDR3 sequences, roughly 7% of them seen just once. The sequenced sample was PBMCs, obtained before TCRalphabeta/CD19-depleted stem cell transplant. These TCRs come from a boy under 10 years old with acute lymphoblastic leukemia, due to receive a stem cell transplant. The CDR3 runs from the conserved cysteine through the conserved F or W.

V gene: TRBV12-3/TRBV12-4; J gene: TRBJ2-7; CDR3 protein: CASRPTSGGKYEQYF
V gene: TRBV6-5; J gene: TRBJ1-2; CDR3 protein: CASRQLSLDNYGYTF
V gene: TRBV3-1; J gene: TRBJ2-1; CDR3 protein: CASSPRLALYNEQFF
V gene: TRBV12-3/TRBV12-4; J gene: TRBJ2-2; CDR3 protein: CASSFTSGGTNTGELFF
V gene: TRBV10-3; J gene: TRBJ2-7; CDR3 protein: CAISGAGLSTYEQYF
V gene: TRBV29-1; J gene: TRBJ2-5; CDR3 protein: CSVRRREETQYF
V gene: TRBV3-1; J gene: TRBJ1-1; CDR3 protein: CASSRTDNTEAFF
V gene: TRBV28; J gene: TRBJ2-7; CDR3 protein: CASRGQASYEQYF
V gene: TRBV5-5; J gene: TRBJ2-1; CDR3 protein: CASSLVVDYNEQFF
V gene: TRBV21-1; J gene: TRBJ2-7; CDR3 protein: CASSKEGGYLLYEQYF
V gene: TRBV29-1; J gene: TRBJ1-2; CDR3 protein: CSVGQGTDYGYTF
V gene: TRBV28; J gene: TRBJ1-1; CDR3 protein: CASSFGRSDTEAFF
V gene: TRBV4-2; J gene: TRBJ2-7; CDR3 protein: CASSQASGEQYF